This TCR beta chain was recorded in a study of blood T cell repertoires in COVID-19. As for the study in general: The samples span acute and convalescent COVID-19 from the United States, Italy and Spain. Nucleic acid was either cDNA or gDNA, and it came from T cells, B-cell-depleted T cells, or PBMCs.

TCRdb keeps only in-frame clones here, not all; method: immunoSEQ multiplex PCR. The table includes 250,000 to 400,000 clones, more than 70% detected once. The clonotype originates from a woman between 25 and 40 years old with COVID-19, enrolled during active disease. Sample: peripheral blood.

In DNA, the CDR3 is TGTGCCAGCAGTTCACAGGCACAGCCCCAGCATTTT. Its protein product is CASSSQAQPQHF. This chain joins TRBV28 and TRBJ1-5; D possibly corresponds to TRBD1 (5 bases). This CDR3 has 12 amino acids. The V and J ends lost 4 bases and 7 bases respectively, with 8 bases between them. Germline lookup yields CDR1 MDHEN and CDR2 SYDVKM.